This T cell receptor beta chain was found in a study of T cell clones after liver transplantation. About the study: Without induction therapy, subjects received standard immunosuppression until 12-24 months post-transplant.

CDR1 is MDHEN and CDR2 is SYDVKM in the germline V gene. V lost 6 bases, J lost 12 bases, and 15 bases lay in between. The CDR3 spans 11 residues. Findings of the study overall: Compared with third party-reactive sequences, donor-reactive ones declined more, independent of withdrawal success.

Clones were sequenced by immunoSEQ multiplex PCR, and TCRdb holds only the in-frame ones, with some missing. The profile shows tens of thousands of clones, roughly 80% of them singletons. A word on this clone: Its antigen is not known.

Source: CD4+ T cells from blood, taken 12 months after liver transplant. This rearrangement joins TRBV28 to TRBJ2-7; no firm D call. The TCR was taken from a human patient who received a liver transplant. Some T cells could come from the graft donor. The CDR3 DNA reads TGTGCCAGCAGAACCATTGGGAACTCGTACTTC. It yields the protein CASRTIGNSYF. The variable domain in full, completed from reference TRBV28 and TRBJ2-7, reads DVKVTQSSRYLVKRTGEKVFLECVQDMDHENMFWYRQDPGLGLRLIYFSYDVKMKEKGDIPEGYSVSREKKERFSLILESASTNQTSMYLCASRTIGNSYFGPGTRLTVT.